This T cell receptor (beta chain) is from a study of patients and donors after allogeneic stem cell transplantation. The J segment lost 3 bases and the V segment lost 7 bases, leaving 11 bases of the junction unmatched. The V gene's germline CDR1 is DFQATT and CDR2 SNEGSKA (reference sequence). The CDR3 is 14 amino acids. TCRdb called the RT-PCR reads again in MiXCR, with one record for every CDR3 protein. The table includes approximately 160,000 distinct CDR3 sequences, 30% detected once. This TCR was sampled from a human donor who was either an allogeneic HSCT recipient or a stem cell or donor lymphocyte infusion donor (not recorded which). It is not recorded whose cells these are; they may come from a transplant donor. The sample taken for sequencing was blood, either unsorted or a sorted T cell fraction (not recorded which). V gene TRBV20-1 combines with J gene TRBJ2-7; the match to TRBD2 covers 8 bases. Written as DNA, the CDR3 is TGCAGTGTTGTCTCCGGGACTAGTGACTACGAGCAGTACTTC. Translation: CSVVSGTSDYEQYF.